This T cell receptor beta chain was identified in a study of cytomegalovirus exposure and HLA in healthy donors. Study outcomes and limitations: Across HLA loci, a later analysis found differing TCR association rates, with DRB1 most and HLA-C fewest. Some segments of the V type, notably TRBV6-2 and TRBV6-3, were excluded as indistinguishable. Altogether, 160 or so TCR beta chains were recorded as cytomegalovirus-associated.

The PCR made use of 60 Vbeta and 13 Jbeta primers. TCRdb's table, derived via immunoSEQ multiplex PCR, lists solely in-frame clones and lacks some. The sample contains approximately 190,000 clones, around four fifths of which appear only once. The germline V gene has CDR1 SGHRS and CDR2 YFSETQ. This CDR3 spans 16 amino acids. Trimming removed 3 bases from V and 3 bases from J, with 17 bases in between. On this clone itself: Its antigen remains unknown.

This clonotype originated in a woman aged 45-65 years in good health and CMV-seropositive. The sequencing input was PBMCs. The chain links TRBV5-1 to TRBJ2-3; no reliable D call. CDR3 nucleotides: TGCGCCAGCAGCTCACTCGACACCGCGACAACAGATACGCAGTATTTT. It specifies CASSSLDTATTDTQYF. Supplemented by reference TRBV5-1 and TRBJ2-3, the full variable domain reads KAGVTQTPRYLIKTRGQQVTLSCSPISGHRSVSWYQQTPGQGLQFLFEYFSETQRNKGNFPGRFSGRQFSNSRSEMNVSTLELGDSALYLCASSSLDTATTDTQYFGPGTRLTVL.